This T cell receptor (beta chain) was found in a study of OX40 agonist ivuxolimab in advanced cancers. Produced via immunoSEQ multiplex PCR; TCRdb's table is partial and in-frame only. The sample lists tens of thousands of clones; 70% to 90% were seen once. V dropped 7 bases and J dropped 4 bases, with 17 bases sitting between them. The germline CDR1 and CDR2 sequences are SGHRS and YFSETQ. There are 14 residues in the CDR3. If patients had autoimmune disease history or systemic immunosuppression, they were excluded. The V call is TRBV5-1, the J call TRBJ1-2, with D unclear. The sample here was CD4+ or CD8+ T cells sorted from blood, taken in a trial of the OX40 agonist ivuxolimab. This clonotype originated in an adult with an advanced solid tumor such as melanoma, head and neck, liver or kidney cancer. DNA for the CDR3: TGCGCCAGCGGTCTGGACGGCAAGTTCTATGGCTACACCTTC. Translated, it gives CASGLDGKFYGYTF.